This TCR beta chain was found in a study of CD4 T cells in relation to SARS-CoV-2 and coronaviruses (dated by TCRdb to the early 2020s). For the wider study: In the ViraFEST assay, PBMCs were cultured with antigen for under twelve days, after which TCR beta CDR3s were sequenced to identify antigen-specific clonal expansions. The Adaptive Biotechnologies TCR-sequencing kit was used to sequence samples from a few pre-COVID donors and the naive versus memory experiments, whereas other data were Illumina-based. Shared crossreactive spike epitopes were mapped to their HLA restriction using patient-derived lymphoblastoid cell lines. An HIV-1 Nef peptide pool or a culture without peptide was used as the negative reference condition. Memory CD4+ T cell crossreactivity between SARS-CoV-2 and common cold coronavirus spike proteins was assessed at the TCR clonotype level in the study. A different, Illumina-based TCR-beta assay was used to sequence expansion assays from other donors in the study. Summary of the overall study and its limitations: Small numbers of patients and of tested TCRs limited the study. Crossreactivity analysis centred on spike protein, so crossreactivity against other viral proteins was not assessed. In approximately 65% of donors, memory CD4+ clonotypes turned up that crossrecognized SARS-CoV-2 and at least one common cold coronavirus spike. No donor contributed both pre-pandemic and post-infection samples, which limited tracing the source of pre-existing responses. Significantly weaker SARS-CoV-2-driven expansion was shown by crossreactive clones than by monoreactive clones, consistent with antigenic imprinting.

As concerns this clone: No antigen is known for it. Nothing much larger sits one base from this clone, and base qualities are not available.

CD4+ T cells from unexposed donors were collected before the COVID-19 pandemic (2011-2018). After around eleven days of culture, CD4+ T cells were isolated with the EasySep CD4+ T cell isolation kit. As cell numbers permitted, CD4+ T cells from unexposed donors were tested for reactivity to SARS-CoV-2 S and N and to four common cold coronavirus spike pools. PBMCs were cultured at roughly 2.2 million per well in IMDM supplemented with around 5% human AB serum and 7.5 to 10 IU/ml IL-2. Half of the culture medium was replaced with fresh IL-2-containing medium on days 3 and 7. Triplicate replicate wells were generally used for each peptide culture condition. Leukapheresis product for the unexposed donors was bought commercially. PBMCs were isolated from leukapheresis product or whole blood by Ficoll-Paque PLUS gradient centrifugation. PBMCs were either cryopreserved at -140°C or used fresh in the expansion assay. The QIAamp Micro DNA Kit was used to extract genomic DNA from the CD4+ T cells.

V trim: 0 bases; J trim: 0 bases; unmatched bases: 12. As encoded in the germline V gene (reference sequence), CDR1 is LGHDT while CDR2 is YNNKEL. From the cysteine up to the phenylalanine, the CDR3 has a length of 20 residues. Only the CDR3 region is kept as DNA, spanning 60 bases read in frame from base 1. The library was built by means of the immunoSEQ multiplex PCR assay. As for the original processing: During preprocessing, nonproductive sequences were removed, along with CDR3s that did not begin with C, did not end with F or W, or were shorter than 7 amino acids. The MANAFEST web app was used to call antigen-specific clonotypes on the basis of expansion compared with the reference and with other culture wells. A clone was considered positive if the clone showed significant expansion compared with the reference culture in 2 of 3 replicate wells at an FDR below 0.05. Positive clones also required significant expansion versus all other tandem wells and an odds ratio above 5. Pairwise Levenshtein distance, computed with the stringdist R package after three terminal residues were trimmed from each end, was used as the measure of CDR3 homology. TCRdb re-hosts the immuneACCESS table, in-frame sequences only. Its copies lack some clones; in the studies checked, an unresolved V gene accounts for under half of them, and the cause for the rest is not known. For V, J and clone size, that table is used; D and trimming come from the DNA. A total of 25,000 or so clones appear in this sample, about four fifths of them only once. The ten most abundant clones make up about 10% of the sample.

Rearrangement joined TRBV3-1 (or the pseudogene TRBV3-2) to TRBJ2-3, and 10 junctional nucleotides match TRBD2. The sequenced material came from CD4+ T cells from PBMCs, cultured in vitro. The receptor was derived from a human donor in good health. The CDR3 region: CASSQDPSGGALTSTDTQYF. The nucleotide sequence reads TGTGCCAGCAGCCAAGACCCTAGCGGGGGAGCGCTTACTAGCACAGATACGCAGTATTTT.